This record looks at one T cell receptor (beta chain) sequence and its context. What it recognizes is unknown. Sequencing libraries made from TCR beta cDNA carried unique molecular identifiers. Roughly 450,000 cDNA molecules were recovered from an input of about 1 to 10 million T cells. TCRdb independently ran MiXCR on the PCR reads; one entry per CDR3 protein. Altogether 450,000 to 700,000 distinct CDR3 sequences are present, roughly two fifths being singletons, with the ten largest covering around 1.7%. Germline CDR1 reads LGHDT; CDR2 reads YNNKEL (reference sequence). The CDR3 extends over 13 amino acids. With 3 bases removed from V and 8 bases from J, the gap between germline ends came to 8 bases. This entry comes from a study of post-analysis software for immune sequencing data. Study overall: The courses of disease that were included comprised relapsing-remitting, secondary progressive and progressive-relapsing multiple sclerosis.

Study conclusions and caveats: Four or five TRBV segments were more frequent in patients than controls; TRBV5-6, TRBV5-1 and TRBV20-1 belonged to this group. Under the F measure, samples that were prepared in one batch clustered strongly together.

Sequenced input: blood. This sequence joins TRBV3-1 and TRBJ2-6; no firm D call. This sequence was found in a girl between 10 and 17 years old with multiple sclerosis. CDR3 DNA: TGTGCCAGCAGCCAGGCCCAACCCAACGTCCTGACTTTC. This codes for CASSQAQPNVLTF.